These 19 T cell receptor beta chains were sequenced from one sample in a study of blood T cell repertoires in COVID-19. Profiling relied on immunoSEQ multiplex PCR, and the TCRdb table lists in-frame clones only, not all of them. The data show 200,000 or so clones, with more than 70% seen just once and roughly a sixth held by the top ten. The sample taken for sequencing was peripheral blood. These receptors were taken from a man aged 50 to 60 with COVID-19, enrolled during active disease.

The chain links TRBV7-9 to TRBJ2-1; TRBD2 aligns across 9 bases. The CDR3 length is 13 residues. Trimming took 3 bases from V and 15 from J; bases not matched to a gene: 9. In germline, CDR1 is SEHNR, CDR2 FQNEAQ (reference sequence). The CDR3 region is CASSLASGNDPFF. The CDR3 nucleotides read TGTGCCAGCAGCTTGGCTAGCGGGAATGATCCGTTCTTC.

The chain has TRBV6-1 and TRBJ1-2, with 7 bases that match TRBD1. CDR3 length: 15 residues. The germline V gene encodes CDR1 MNHNS and CDR2 SASEGT. V lost 0 bases, J lost 7 bases, and 8 bases stayed unmatched. As DNA, the CDR3 is TGTGCCAGCAGTGAAGCGGGACAGCTCCTTTCTGGCTACACCTTC. This translates into CASSEAGQLLSGYTF.

The CDR3 loop reads CASAAPGLAGLNEQFF. In DNA form, the CDR3 reads TGTGCCAGCGCGGCCCCGGGACTAGCGGGACTCAATGAGCAGTTCTTC. This rearrangement joins TRBV2 to TRBJ2-1; 13 positions agree with TRBD2. CDR1 and CDR2 (germline): SNHLY, FYNNEI. V shed 8 bases, J shed 6 bases, and the junction held 10 bases outside the gene matches. The CDR3 covers 16 residues.

The rearrangement joins TRBV9 to TRBJ2-1; 8 nucleotides match TRBD1. CDR3 length equals 19 residues. CDR1 and CDR2 (germline): SGDLS, YYNGEE. With V trimmed by 4 bases and J by 7 bases, 22 bases remained unmatched. The CDR3 bases are TGTGCCAGCAGCCCCCACTTACTGTTTACGACAGGGGAATCAAATGAGCAGTTCTTC. It codes for CASSPHLLFTTGESNEQFF.

The V and J genes are TRBV11-2 and TRBJ2-2; D may be TRBD2 (6 bases). Germline lookup yields CDR1 SGHAT and CDR2 FQNNGV. The V end was cut by 7 bases, the J end by 4 bases, with 19 bases between. CDR3 length equals 16 residues. CDR3 sequence (DNA): TGTGCCAGCAACCCTAAATGGCGGGGAGGCACCGGGGAGCTGTTTTTT. This translates into CASNPKWRGGTGELFF.

The rearrangement joins TRBV9 to TRBJ2-3; 7 positions match TRBD1. This CDR3 contains 12 residues. V was clipped by 4 bases and J by 7 bases; unmatched bases: 3. Germline loops: CDR1 SGDLS, CDR2 YYNGEE. The CDR3 DNA sequence: TGTGCCAGCAGCCCCAGGGGGAATACGCAGTATTTT. Translation gives CASSPRGNTQYF.

Only a few counts were recorded for this clone. The chain uses TRBV28 and TRBJ1-4; a weak D match, TRBD1 (6 bases). Germline V gene sequence: CDR1 MDHEN, CDR2 SYDVKM. The CDR3 is 16 residues long. V was trimmed by 4 bases and J by 4 bases, leaving 16 bases between them. The CDR3 is CASSSPQQGGNEKLFF. The CDR3 DNA reads TGTGCCAGCAGTTCCCCTCAACAGGGCGGTAATGAAAAACTGTTTTTT.

In regard to this clone: At one of its ends the junction is not consistent with the germline gene, which may arise from a read error. The J gene is TRBJ2-1, the V gene TRBV6-5; 12 nucleotides line up with TRBD2. CDR1 is MNHEY, CDR2 SVGAGI, per germline. The CDR3 is made up of 15 amino acids. CDR3: CASSPTSGRNNGQFF. CDR3 DNA sequence: TGTGCCAGCAGTCCCACTAGCGGGAGGAACAATGGGCAGTTCTTC.

V and J are TRBV5-1 and TRBJ2-1, with a weak D call TRBD1 (6 bases). This CDR3 has 13 amino acids. Trimming left V 0 bases short and J 9 bases short, with 10 bases between. Germline assignment: CDR1 SGHRS and CDR2 YFSETQ. The CDR3 here is CASSLAQGGEQFF. The CDR3 nucleotides are TGCGCCAGCAGCTTGGCCCAAGGGGGTGAGCAGTTCTTC.

This chain uses TRBV7-9 with TRBJ1-5; the D is unclear. The CDR3 runs to 14 residues. Trimming shortened V by 2 bases and J by 2 bases, and 7 bases separated the two germline ends. Germline CDR1 and CDR2: SEHNR and FQNEAQ (reference sequence). CDR3 in amino acids: CASSLMGGNQPQHF. The DNA of the CDR3 is TGTGCCAGCAGCTTAATGGGAGGCAATCAGCCCCAGCATTTT.

The genes are TRBV11-1 and TRBJ1-2, with 8 bases lining up with TRBD1. The CDR3 has 14 residues. Germline V gene lookup returns CDR1 SGHAT and CDR2 FQDESV (reference sequence). After removal of 5 bases from V and 6 bases from J, the junction contained 8 bases not matched to a gene. Here the CDR3 DNA reads TGTGCCAGCAGCCGAAGACAGGGGATGGATGGCTACACCTTC. Translated, it gives CASSRRQGMDGYTF.

This clone has only a few counts. J is TRBJ2-5 and V is TRBV5-6; TRBD2 matches at 10 bases. J lost 2 bases, V lost 2 bases, and 3 bases had no gene match. CDR3 length: 15 amino acids. Germline CDR1 SGHDT, CDR2 YYEEEE. CDR3 sequence reads: CASSFGTSEQETQYF. CDR3 coding DNA: TGTGCCAGCAGCTTTGGGACTAGCGAACAAGAGACCCAGTACTTC.

V gene TRBV10-1 combines with J gene TRBJ2-7, with 9 bases lining up with TRBD1. Germline CDR1 is WNHNN and CDR2 is SYGVQD (reference sequence). The junction had 7 bases not matched to a gene; V was cut back by 4 bases and J by 3 bases. The CDR3 loop spans 15 amino acids. As DNA, the CDR3 is TGCGCCAGCAGTGTAACCGGGACAGGGTTCTACGAGCAGTACTTC. Translating it yields CASSVTGTGFYEQYF.

V usage is TRBV5-4 and J usage is TRBJ1-1, with D unresolved. The V gene's germline CDR1 is SGHNT and CDR2 YYREEE (reference sequence). CDR3 length: 13 amino acids. V was cut by 2 bases and J by 10 bases, with 15 bases left in between. CDR3 amino acids: CASSLGGLDVAFF. In DNA, the CDR3 is TGTGCCAGCAGCTTAGGAGGGTTGGATGTAGCTTTCTTT.

The rearrangement links TRBV11-2 to TRBJ2-2, with 10 bases matching TRBD1. Germline CDR1 and CDR2: SGHAT and FQNNGV. V lost 4 bases and J lost 3; bases outside the gene matches: 8. The CDR3 is 17 amino acids. The CDR3 reads CASSSRQGAWDTGELFF. CDR3 DNA sequence: TGTGCCAGCAGCTCGCGACAGGGGGCGTGGGACACCGGGGAGCTGTTTTTT.

J is TRBJ1-4 and V is TRBV5-6; TRBD1 might be the D (5 bases). CDR1 and CDR2 from the germline V gene are SGHDT and YYEEEE. V was trimmed by 4 bases and J by 8 bases, leaving 15 bases between them. The CDR3 length is 14 residues. CDR3 in amino acids: CASSRGRGGEKLFF. The CDR3 bases are TGTGCCAGCAGCCGGGGACGCGGGGGAGAAAAACTGTTTTTT. The complete variable domain, with remaining parts taken from reference TRBV5-6 and TRBJ1-4, reads DAGVTQSPTHLIKTRGQQVTLRCSPKSGHDTVSWYQQALGQGPQFIFQYYEEEERQRGNFPDRFSGHQFPNYSSELNVNALLLGDSALYLCASSRGRGGEKLFFGSGTQLSVL.

Here the CDR3 reads CASSLGRPGISHEQYF. CDR3 DNA: TGTGCCAGCAGCTTAGGCCGTCCGGGGATCAGCCACGAGCAGTACTTC. J is TRBJ2-7 and V is TRBV13; possibly TRBD2 for D (5 bases). The CDR3 runs to 16 residues. Germline CDR1 is PRHDT and CDR2 is FYEKMQ (reference sequence). Trimming removed 0 bases from V and 5 bases from J, with 17 bases in between.

The chain carries TRBV18 and TRBJ1-3; D is ambiguous. There are 14 residues in the CDR3. Germline CDR1 KGHSH, CDR2 LQKENI. V was trimmed by 10 bases and J by 0 bases, leaving 13 bases between them. CDR3 in amino acids: CATTPGSSGNTIYF. The CDR3, as DNA: TGTGCCACCACCCCGGGGAGCTCTGGAAACACCATATATTTT.

The J gene is TRBJ2-7, the V gene TRBV18, with 8 bases identical to TRBD1. This CDR3 contains 15 residues. Germline trimming cut 2 bases from V and 6 bases from J; bases unmatched to any gene: 9. Germline loops: CDR1 KGHSH, CDR2 LQKENI. The CDR3 bases are TGTGCCAGCTCACCAACTTTGCAGGGGGCGGGCGAGCAGTACTTC. Translating gives CASSPTLQGAGEQYF.